In this sample, the clone carrying this TCR beta chain turned up many times. Its antigen is not identified. These data are taken from a study of T cells after yellow fever vaccination. Findings of the study overall: Some clonotypes, a small share, were shared between CD4 and CD8 compartments.

The length of the CDR3 is 13 residues. Deletions cut 6 bases from V and 0 bases from J, with 9 bases between. The germline V gene encodes CDR1 MNHEY and CDR2 SVGEGT. In making TCR cDNA, 5'RACE template switching added a universal primer site and UMIs to it. Via MiXCR, TCRdb re-called the 5' RACE reads, giving one row per CDR3 protein. Counted here are 60,000 to 95,000 distinct CDR3 sequences, around 7.8% occurring once; the ten biggest clones make up roughly 28%. The receptor was derived from a man aged 18 to 29 who received the YFV17D yellow fever vaccine. Sequenced here: CD8+ T cells sorted from PBMCs, sampled less than 11 days after the first yellow fever vaccination. The chain is built from TRBV6-2 or TRBV6-3 and TRBJ2-7; TRBD1 or TRBD2 may be the D gene (5 bases each). Here the CDR3 DNA reads TGTGCCAGCAGCACTGGGGGCTCCTACGAGCAGTACGTC. Protein product: CASSTGGSYEQYV.